This T cell receptor (beta chain) was sequenced during a study of blood T cell repertoires in COVID-19. Study-wide context: COVID-19 samples collected from the United States, Italy and Spain covered acute and convalescent phases. The cDNA or gDNA used as material had been derived from T cells, B-cell-depleted T cells, or PBMCs.

Per the original methods: Amplified reference gene primers provided the basis for estimating nucleated cell counts. Clones were sequenced by immunoSEQ multiplex PCR, and TCRdb holds only the in-frame ones, with some missing. V, J and clone size reflect that table, while D and trimming were determined from the DNA. The data show under 95,000 clones, 70% to 90% seen once. Germline loops: CDR1 SEHNR, CDR2 FQNEAQ (reference sequence). There are 17 residues in the CDR3. V lost 5 bases and J lost 4; bases outside the gene matches: 13. This receptor was identified in a man aged 55 to 70 with acute or convalescent COVID-19. The specimen sequenced was peripheral blood. V usage is TRBV7-9 and J usage is TRBJ2-1; 8 bases match TRBD2. The CDR3 reads CASSPPPERGPYNEQFF. CDR3 in DNA: TGTGCCAGCAGCCCACCTCCGGAGCGGGGGCCGTACAATGAGCAGTTCTTC.